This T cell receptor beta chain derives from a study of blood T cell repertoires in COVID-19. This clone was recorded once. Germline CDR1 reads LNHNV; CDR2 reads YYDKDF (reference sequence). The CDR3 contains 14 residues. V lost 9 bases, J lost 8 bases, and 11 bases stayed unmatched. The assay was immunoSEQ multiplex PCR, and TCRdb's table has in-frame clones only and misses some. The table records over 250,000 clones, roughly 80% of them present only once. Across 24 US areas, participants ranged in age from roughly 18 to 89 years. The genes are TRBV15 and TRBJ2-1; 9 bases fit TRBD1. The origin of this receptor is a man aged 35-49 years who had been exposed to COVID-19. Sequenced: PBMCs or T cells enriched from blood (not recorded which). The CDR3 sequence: CATKQGAHFDEQFF. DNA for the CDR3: TGTGCCACGAAACAGGGGGCGCATTTCGATGAGCAGTTCTTC.